The 21 T cell receptor beta chains presented below share a single source sample, sequenced in a study of cytomegalovirus exposure and HLA in healthy donors (dated by TCRdb to about 2017). Receptor amplification or capture employed the immunoSEQ multiplex PCR assay. A mixture of 60 forward primers for TCR Vbeta segments and 13 reverse primers for TCR Jbeta segments was used in the multiplex PCR. Entries here come from immuneACCESS through TCRdb and include only in-frame sequences with V and J called. Some clones fail to appear in such tables; in the studies checked, an unresolved V gene covers under half of the shortfall, and the cause of the remainder is unknown. The sample table records about 92,000 clones; approximately 84% of these occur just once. Around 6% of the sample is taken by the ten largest. Input material: PBMCs. These receptor sequences come from a woman under 30 in good health and CMV-seropositive.

The CDR3 is CASSQGQETYEQYF. The CDR3 DNA is TGCGCCAGCAGCCAGGGACAGGAGACCTACGAGCAGTACTTC. The genes are TRBV5-1 and TRBJ2-7, with 8 bases matching TRBD1. CDR1 and CDR2 from the germline V gene are SGHRS and YFSETQ. Unmatched junction bases numbered 5, after V lost 4 bases and J lost 2 bases. This CDR3 spans 14 amino acids.

The chain couples TRBV30 to TRBJ2-7, with 9 bases aligning to TRBD1. CDR1 and CDR2 from the germline V gene are GTSNPN and SVGIG (reference sequence). V dropped 4 bases and J dropped 3; count of bases not matched to a gene: 10. This CDR3 contains 15 residues. CDR3 DNA sequence: TGTGCCTGGAACCTCCCGGGACAGGGATACTACGAGCAGTACTTC. Translation gives CAWNLPGQGYYEQYF.

This chain uses TRBV4-1 with TRBJ2-3; 9 positions match TRBD2. Germline CDR1 is MGHRA and CDR2 is YSYEKL. CDR3 length: 17 residues. Trimming removed 4 bases from V and 5 bases from J; junction bases left unmatched: 13. The CDR3 DNA reads TGCGCCAGCAGCCGTACCGGCGGGGGGGCCTTTCTAGATACGCAGTATTTT. It codes for CASSRTGGGAFLDTQYF.

The rearrangement uses TRBV10-1 and TRBJ2-1; D not resolved. V was cut by 3 bases and J by 7 bases, with 7 bases left in between. There are 12 residues in the CDR3. CDR1 is WNHNN, CDR2 SYGVQD, per germline (reference sequence). The CDR3: CASSDLTNEQFF. CDR3 nucleotide sequence: TGCGCCAGCAGTGACCTAACTAATGAGCAGTTCTTC.

As DNA, the CDR3 is TGTGCCACCAGCAGTATGCGGGAGCAGCCCGGGGAGCTGTTTTTT. It codes for CATSSMREQPGELFF. The rearrangement links TRBV15 to TRBJ2-2; 7 positions agree with TRBD2. With 3 bases clipped from V and 6 bases from J, the junction kept 7 bases outside the gene matches. The CDR3 has 15 amino acids. Germline CDR1 is LNHNV and CDR2 is YYDKDF (reference sequence).

V is TRBV7-3 and J is TRBJ1-2; 8 positions match TRBD1. The CDR3 contains 15 residues. CDR1 and CDR2 (germline): SGHTA, FQGTGA. V lost 3 bases, J lost 0 bases, and 3 bases stayed unmatched. CDR3 sequence: CASSFGQGTNYGYTF. Written as DNA, the CDR3 is TGTGCCAGCAGCTTCGGACAGGGAACTAACTATGGCTACACCTTC.

J is TRBJ2-5 and V is TRBV5-1; TRBD1 matches 9 bases. After removal of 3 bases from V and 2 bases from J, the junction contained 8 bases not matched to a gene. Germline CDR1 SGHRS, CDR2 YFSETQ. The CDR3 is made up of 16 amino acids. CDR3 protein: CASSYGTGWRQETQYF. DNA for the CDR3: TGCGCCAGCAGCTACGGGACAGGGTGGAGGCAAGAGACCCAGTACTTC.

V gene TRBV28 combines with J gene TRBJ1-4; a weak D match, TRBD1 (5 bases). The germline V and J ends were trimmed by 2 bases and 7 bases, with 11 bases remaining between them. This CDR3 region has 14 residues. Germline assignment: CDR1 MDHEN and CDR2 SYDVKM. DNA for the CDR3: TGTGCCAGCAGTTTAGTCAGGGCTTCTGAAAAACTGTTTTTT. Amino acids: CASSLVRASEKLFF.

The chain employs TRBV28 and TRBJ1-5, with 9 bases fitting TRBD1. The CDR3 runs 14 residues. CDR1 is MDHEN and CDR2 is SYDVKM in the germline V gene. Trimming at V came to 6 bases and at J to 7 bases, leaving 7 bases not matched to a gene. The CDR3 nucleotides read TGTGCCAGCAGCTTAAGACAGGGGGAACAGCCCCAGCATTTT. Protein product: CASSLRQGEQPQHF.

V gene TRBV2 combines with J gene TRBJ2-1; D is possibly TRBD2 (6 bases). Germline V CDR1 and CDR2: SNHLY, FYNNEI. V dropped 4 bases and J dropped 8 bases, with 6 bases sitting between them. The CDR3 extends over 11 amino acids. The DNA of the CDR3 is TGTGCCAGCAGTGGGGGGGATGAGCAGTTCTTC. Translation: CASSGGDEQFF.

The chain combines TRBV28 with TRBJ1-2; D gene unclear. CDR1 MDHEN and CDR2 SYDVKM come from the germline V gene. The V gene lost 3 bases and the J gene lost 6 bases, with 2 bases spanning the gap. This CDR3 spans 10 amino acids. CDR3 region: CASSFNGYTF. CDR3 sequence (DNA): TGTGCCAGCAGTTTTAATGGCTACACCTTC.

This chain links TRBV25-1 with TRBJ2-5; tentatively, D is TRBD2 (5 bases). The V end lost 3 bases, the J end lost 1 base, and 12 bases lay between the germline ends. This CDR3 spans 15 amino acids. Germline-derived CDR1 and CDR2 are MGHDK and SYGVNS. The CDR3 DNA is TGTGCCAGCAGTGAGGGTAGCGTCAGCCAAGAGACCCAGTACTTC. It yields the protein CASSEGSVSQETQYF. The full variable domain, with the rest looked up from reference TRBV25-1 and TRBJ2-5, is EADIYQTPRYLVIGTGKKITLECSQTMGHDKMYWYQQDPGMELHLIHYSYGVNSTEKGDLSSESTVSRIRTEHFPLTLESARPSHTSQYLCASSEGSVSQETQYFGPGTRLLVL.

The rearrangement links TRBV27 to TRBJ1-1, with D tentatively TRBD1 (6 bases). Germline V gene lookup returns CDR1 MNHEY and CDR2 SMNVEV (reference sequence). The CDR3 sequence is 15 residues long. The ends were cut back, 4 bases at V and 0 bases at J, with 12 bases in the middle. This CDR3 is CASSSMGAMNTEAFF. CDR3 coding DNA: TGTGCCAGCAGTTCTATGGGGGCCATGAACACTGAAGCTTTCTTT.

The CDR3 sequence is CASSLSGTSGSYEQYF. CDR3 nucleotide sequence: TGTGCCAGCAGTCTTTCCGGGACTAGCGGGAGTTACGAGCAGTACTTC. This chain uses TRBV27 with TRBJ2-7; 14 bases fit TRBD2. Per the germline V gene, CDR1 is MNHEY and CDR2 is SMNVEV (reference sequence). J lost 4 bases, V lost 5 bases, and 7 bases had no gene match. CDR3 size: 16 residues.

DNA of the CDR3: TGTGCCAGCAGCTCCAGACTAGCGGGAGCACAAGAGACCCAGTACTTC. It specifies CASSSRLAGAQETQYF. This chain uses TRBV7-6 with TRBJ2-5; the match to TRBD2 covers 12 bases. Trimming took 4 bases from V and 2 from J; bases not matched to a gene: 5. Per the germline V gene, CDR1 is SGHVS and CDR2 is FNYEAQ. This CDR3 region has 16 residues.

The J gene is TRBJ2-2, the V gene TRBV6-5, with 9 bases aligning to TRBD2. Germline V lookup: CDR1 MNHEY, CDR2 SVGAGI. CDR3 length equals 13 residues. CDR3 region: CVPPGLATGELFF. The CDR3 nucleotides are TGTGTTCCGCCGGGACTAGCAACCGGGGAGCTGTTTTTT.

The chain recombines TRBV7-9 with TRBJ1-6; no clear D. This CDR3 spans 16 amino acids. CDR1 SEHNR and CDR2 FQNEAQ come from the germline V gene (reference sequence). V was cut by 2 bases and J by 8 bases, with 16 bases left in between. The CDR3 coding sequence is TGTGCCAGCAGCTTATGGATGATAGGAGATGATTCACCCCTCCACTTT. It translates to CASSLWMIGDDSPLHF.

CDR3 DNA: TGTGCCAGCAGCTTAGACGCTAGCGGGAGAACCTACGAGCAGTACTTC. Its translation is CASSLDASGRTYEQYF. V is TRBV7-9 and J is TRBJ2-7; the match to TRBD2 covers 10 bases. The CDR3 has 16 amino acids. The V gene end was trimmed by 1 base and the J gene end by 2 bases; junction bases not matched to a gene: 5. Germline V gene data show CDR1 as SEHNR and CDR2 as FQNEAQ (reference sequence). Full variable domain (outside the CDR3, taken from reference TRBV7-9 and TRBJ2-7): DTGVSQNPRHKITKRGQNVTFRCDPISEHNRLYWYRQTLGQGPEFLTYFQNEAQLEKSRLLSDRFSAERPKGSFSTLEIQRTEQGDSAMYLCASSLDASGRTYEQYFGPGTRLTVT.

The V gene is TRBV9, the J gene TRBJ1-4, with 9 positions matching TRBD1. The V segment lost 3 bases and the J segment 7 bases; nucleotides outside the gene matches: 7. Germline V gene sequence: CDR1 SGDLS, CDR2 YYNGEE. The CDR3 consists of 15 residues. CDR3 sequence: CASSAWTGEGEKLFF. The CDR3 DNA follows: TGTGCCAGCAGCGCTTGGACAGGGGAAGGTGAAAAACTGTTTTTT. The full variable domain, its missing parts supplied by reference TRBV9 and TRBJ1-4, is DSGVTQTPKHLITATGQRVTLRCSPRSGDLSVYWYQQSLDQGLQFLIQYYNGEERAKGNILERFSAQQFPDLHSELNLSSLELGDSALYFCASSAWTGEGEKLFFGSGTQLSVL.

This clone was seen only once. The CDR3 DNA reads TGTGCCAGCAGTTATGGCACTAGTTCGAGGCTCAATGAGCAGTTCTTC. Translation gives CASSYGTSSRLNEQFF. The chain couples TRBV6-5 to TRBJ2-1; a weak D match, TRBD2 (5 bases). In germline, CDR1 is MNHEY, CDR2 SVGAGI. V was trimmed by 3 bases and J by 6 bases, leaving 18 bases between them. This CDR3 has 16 residues.

The chain couples TRBV20-1 to TRBJ2-5; D gene uncertain. The CDR3 is 11 residues long. The V end lost 6 bases, the J end lost 5 bases, and 10 bases lay between the germline ends. From germline, CDR1 is DFQATT and CDR2 SNEGSKA (reference sequence). The CDR3 sequence is CSATKTETQYF. CDR3 in DNA: TGCAGTGCCACTAAAACGGAGACCCAGTACTTC.